This TCR beta chain was sequenced for a study of blood T cell repertoires in COVID-19. Study summary: Acute and convalescent COVID-19 samples came from the United States, Italy and Spain.

As processed by the authors: Quantification of nucleated cells was approximated via reference gene primer amplification. Clones were sequenced by immunoSEQ multiplex PCR, and TCRdb holds only the in-frame ones, with some missing. V and J calls and clone size are those listed in that table; D and trimming were worked out from the DNA. The sample lists approximately 200,000 clones; roughly 84% were seen once. The sequencing sample was made of peripheral blood. The receptor comes from a woman aged 55-69 years who had recovered from COVID-19.

The DNA for the CDR3 is TGTGCCAGCAGCTTAGGGGCGCCCTACTATGGCTACACCTTC. This gives the protein CASSLGAPYYGYTF. This rearrangement joins TRBV11-2 to TRBJ1-2; no reliable D call. CDR1 and CDR2 from the germline V gene are SGHAT and FQNNGV. Trimming removed 1 base at V and 3 bases at J, with 9 bases between. This CDR3 is 14 amino acids long.